A selection of T cell receptor beta chains follows, all from one sample in a study of shared clonotypes between healthy human individuals. Sequenced by immunoSEQ multiplex PCR; TCRdb stores in-frame clones only, minus some. The repertoire has about 770,000 clones, approximately 72% of them found once; the top ten carry about 1.7%. The specimen sequenced was memory CD4+ T cells sorted from blood. These receptors were taken from a woman between 25 and 40 years old in good health. Each CDR3 is given with its conserved first and last residue. The order of the fields is V gene, clone size, J gene, D gene, CDR3 protein, CDR3 DNA. The D gene is left open where the match is weak. Clone size is not always given. Where it is, it says once, few, many or a class for expanded clones.

>TRBV11-3|few|TRBJ2-1|TRBD2
CASSLREGIHEQFF
TGTGCCAGCAGCTTAAGGGAGGGGATCCATGAGCAGTTCTTC
>TRBV18|many|TRBJ2-7|-
CASSPDSLYEQYF
TGTGCCAGCTCACCAGATTCACTTTACGAGCAGTACTTC
>TRBV19|-|TRBJ2-7|TRBD2
CATATRLAGVEQYF
TGTGCCACCGCGACCAGACTAGCGGGAGTCGAGCAGTACTTC
>TRBV5-1|few|TRBJ2-1|-
CASSLGSGDNEQFF
TGCGCCAGCAGCTTGGGGTCTGGCGACAATGAGCAGTTCTTC
>TRBV28|few|TRBJ1-5|TRBD1
CASYDVDRRREPQHF
TGTGCCAGTTACGACGTGGACAGGCGTAGGGAGCCCCAGCATTTT
>TRBV7-2|-|TRBJ1-5|-
CASSSMDQPQHF
TGTGCCAGCAGCTCTATGGATCAGCCCCAGCATTTT
>TRBV28|few|TRBJ1-5|-
CASSLPMSNQPQHF
TGTGCCAGCAGTTTACCCATGAGCAATCAGCCCCAGCATTTT
>TRBV5-4|-|TRBJ2-5|-
CASSRALQETQYF
TGTGCCAGCAGCCGGGCCCTCCAAGAGACCCAGTACTTC
>TRBV11-2|few|TRBJ2-3|-
CASSPQHDGNTQYF
TGTGCCAGCAGCCCGCAACATGACGGCAATACGCAGTATTTT
>TRBV6-5|-|TRBJ1-2|-
CASSYTEYYGYTF
TGTGCCAGCAGTTACACGGAGTACTATGGCTACACCTTC
>TRBV25-1|-|TRBJ2-3|-
CASSASSTDTQYF
TGTGCCAGCAGCGCCTCGAGCACAGATACGCAGTATTTT
>TRBV2|-|TRBJ2-5|TRBD1
CASHRDREETQYF
TGTGCCAGCCACCGGGACAGGGAAGAGACCCAGTACTTC
>TRBV5-1|once|TRBJ1-1|-
CASSSGVENTEAFF
TGCGCCAGCAGCTCCGGGGTCGAGAACACTGAAGCTTTCTTT
>TRBV6-5|once|TRBJ2-2|TRBD2
CASSYIESGGTGELFF
TGTGCCAGCAGTTACATCGAGTCGGGAGGTACCGGGGAGCTGTTTTTT
>TRBV7-9|-|TRBJ2-2|-
CASSQDTPNTGELFF
TGTGCCAGCAGCCAAGATACTCCGAACACCGGGGAGCTGTTTTTT
>TRBV5-4|few|TRBJ2-2|-
CASSLLGGHTGELFF
TGTGCCAGCAGCCTCCTTGGGGGGCACACCGGGGAGCTGTTTTTT
>TRBV28|once|TRBJ1-5|-
CASSPLRQSYQPQHF
TGTGCCAGCAGTCCGCTACGACAGAGTTATCAGCCCCAGCATTTT
>TRBV19|-|TRBJ2-7|-
CASSFRPNARLAEQYF
TGTGCCAGTAGCTTCCGCCCCAACGCTCGACTGGCCGAGCAGTACTTC
>TRBV5-1|once|TRBJ2-2|-
CASSLSAGAPPGELFF
TGCGCCAGCAGCTTGTCTGCAGGGGCCCCCCCCGGGGAGCTGTTTTTT
>TRBV19|-|TRBJ2-6|TRBD1
CASSPGTGVSGANVLTF
TGTGCCAGTAGTCCCGGGACAGGCGTCTCTGGGGCCAACGTCCTGACTTTC
>TRBV2|-|TRBJ2-1|-
CASTVDVAAHYNEQFF
TGTGCCAGCACTGTGGATGTTGCGGCGCACTACAATGAGCAGTTCTTC
>TRBV6-5|-|TRBJ1-1|-
CASTVGRAGQAFF
TGTGCCAGCACTGTGGGACGCGCCGGGCAAGCTTTCTTT
>TRBV2|-|TRBJ2-1|TRBD1
CASSEAPTGAREQFF
TGTGCCAGCAGTGAAGCCCCGACAGGGGCGAGGGAGCAGTTCTTC
>TRBV19|few|TRBJ2-2|-
CASSMLARELFF
TGTGCCAGTAGTATGTTGGCCCGGGAGCTGTTTTTT
>TRBV4-1|-|TRBJ1-5|-
CASSQDPTNQPQHF
TGCGCCAGCAGCCAAGATCCCACGAATCAGCCCCAGCATTTT
>TRBV14|-|TRBJ2-3|TRBD2
CASSRGLAGPGATQYF
TGTGCCAGCAGCCGGGGACTAGCGGGCCCTGGGGCTACGCAGTATTTT
>TRBV7-8|-|TRBJ1-2|TRBD1
CASSPRTGSFYNYGYTF
TGTGCCAGCAGCCCCCGGACAGGGTCCTTCTATAACTATGGCTACACCTTC
>TRBV5-4|many|TRBJ2-3|-
CASSLDSTNTQYF
TGTGCCAGCAGCTTGGACAGCACAAATACGCAGTATTTT
>TRBV6-5|-|TRBJ2-3|-
CASTVQGASTDTQYF
TGTGCCAGCACCGTACAGGGAGCTAGCACAGATACGCAGTATTTT
>TRBV7-9|few|TRBJ1-5|TRBD1
CASSLGGEQGSPFPQHF
TGTGCCAGCAGCTTAGGAGGAGAACAGGGGTCTCCCTTCCCCCAGCATTTT
>TRBV19|-|TRBJ2-7|TRBD1
CASRQGPAPFYEQYF
TGTGCCAGTCGACAGGGGCCCGCTCCCTTCTACGAGCAGTACTTC
>TRBV6-6|-|TRBJ2-6|-
CASSYGVPSGANVLTF
TGTGCCAGCAGTTACGGGGTCCCCTCTGGGGCCAACGTCCTGACTTTC
>TRBV7-6|-|TRBJ1-5|-
CASRGRGSNQPQHF
TGTGCCAGCCGCGGACGCGGGAGCAATCAGCCCCAGCATTTT
>TRBV5-1|-|TRBJ2-1|TRBD2
CASSLGGLAGPNEQFF
TGCGCCAGCAGCTTGGGGGGACTAGCGGGACCCAATGAGCAGTTCTTC
>TRBV25-1|many|TRBJ2-3|-
CASSFSRGGFTDTQYF
TGTGCCAGCAGTTTCAGTAGGGGTGGTTTCACAGATACGCAGTATTTT
>TRBV28|-|TRBJ1-3|-
CASSPQSSGNTIYF
TGTGCCAGCAGCCCACAGAGCTCTGGAAACACCATATATTTT
>TRBV27|-|TRBJ2-7|TRBD1
CASSDRGWYEQYF
TGTGCCAGCAGTGACAGGGGGTGGTACGAGCAGTACTTC
>TRBV5-6|-|TRBJ1-1|-
CASTSGVSRVTEAFF
TGTGCCAGCACCTCGGGGGTAAGCAGGGTCACTGAAGCTTTCTTT
>TRBV7-8|-|TRBJ1-1|-
CASSPPQWGTEAFF
TGTGCCAGCAGCCCTCCCCAATGGGGGACTGAAGCTTTCTTT
>TRBV5-4|-|TRBJ2-4|-
CASSLGRGVIQYF
TGTGCCAGCAGCTTGGGAAGGGGGGTCATTCAGTACTTC
>TRBV6-1|-|TRBJ2-2|-
CASTLLGGELFF
TGTGCCAGCACCTTACTAGGCGGGGAGCTGTTTTTT
>TRBV2|few|TRBJ1-5|-
CASGEGPDQPQHF
TGTGCCAGCGGGGAGGGTCCGGATCAGCCCCAGCATTTT
>TRBV6-5|-|TRBJ1-1|TRBD1
CASSPWTGVNTEAFF
TGTGCCAGCAGCCCGTGGACAGGGGTGAACACTGAAGCTTTCTTT
>TRBV2|-|TRBJ1-4|-
CASSSRQTEKLFF
TGTGCCAGCAGTTCCAGACAGACTGAAAAACTGTTTTTT
>TRBV7-9|-|TRBJ2-1|-
CASSLGRGSYNEQFF
TGTGCCAGCAGCTTAGGTCGCGGCTCCTACAATGAGCAGTTCTTC
>TRBV25-1|-|TRBJ1-1|-
CASSESRTGARNTEAFF
TGTGCCAGCAGTGAATCCCGAACCGGAGCGAGGAACACTGAAGCTTTCTTT
>TRBV7-2|-|TRBJ2-1|-
CASSTNPPGNEQFF
TGTGCCAGCAGCACGAACCCCCCTGGCAATGAGCAGTTCTTC